Sequencing of this T cell receptor (beta chain) was carried out in a study of graft-versus-host responses after intestinal transplantation. Overall study context: Tacrolimus plus steroids were given to all recipients for approximately 3 years, preceded by anti-thymocyte globulin induction. Study-wide results and limits: Levels of circulating GvH clones at their peak were associated with early post-transplant HvG declines. Allograft graft-versus-host to host-versus-graft clonal ratios ran high in patients with graft-donor T cell macrochimerism. GvH clones detected in recipient marrow included some appearing first in ileum or blood.

The length of the CDR3 is 13 residues. The V end was cut by 3 bases, the J end by 7 bases, with 13 bases between. Germline lookup yields CDR1 GTSNPN and CDR2 SVGIG (reference sequence). Produced via immunoSEQ multiplex PCR; TCRdb's table is partial and in-frame only. This repertoire shows around 16,000 clones, about 87% found once; its top ten account for 6% to 7%. In regard to this clone: Its antigen is undetermined.

The sequence was obtained from a human patient who received an intestinal transplant, so some T cells may come from the graft donor. The material was bone marrow, obtained more than 120 days after intestinal transplantation. The rearrangement uses TRBV30 and TRBJ2-4; weak D call: TRBD2 (6 bases). Written as DNA, the CDR3 is TGTGCCTGGAGCAAGAGCGGGCCGAACATTCAGTACTTC. Protein sequence: CAWSKSGPNIQYF.